The clone carrying this T cell receptor (beta chain) showed up just once. Its cognate antigen is unknown. Assay used: immunoSEQ multiplex PCR; TCRdb lists only in-frame clones, some missing. Of around 110,000 clones in the sample, roughly 87% were seen once. The sample is drawn from a study of T cell responses to AZD1222 COVID-19 vaccine. Points from the study as a whole: There were mostly white British donors and more females than males, and clonal diversity was possibly underestimated. Spike was spanned by vaccine-associated CD4 TCRs, which were dominant at 160-218 and 743-854. Once two AZD1222 doses were given, Spike-specific TCR breadth and depth went up.

This material consisted of peripheral blood, taken on day 0 of AZD1222 vaccination. This receptor was obtained from an adult in good health.

As DNA, the CDR3 is TGTGCCAGCAGCAAGCGGGACAGGGGGCGAGAGACCCAGTACTTC. Encoded protein: CASSKRDRGRETQYF. V usage is TRBV3-1 (or the pseudogene TRBV3-2) and J usage is TRBJ2-5; TRBD1 agrees at 12 bases. The ends lost 5 bases at V and 4 bases at J; junction bases unmatched: 5. The germline V gene has CDR1 LGHDT and CDR2 YNNKEL (reference sequence). The CDR3 spans 15 residues.